This T cell receptor beta chain was sequenced during a study of CXCR3-negative and CXCR3-positive naive CD8 T cells. In regard to this clonotype: Its antigen is unknown.

This CDR3 is built from 15 residues. Germline assignment: CDR1 SGHVS and CDR2 FNYEAQ. Overall study results and limits: Naive CXCR3-negative and CXCR3-positive cells had similar TRBV-TRBJ usage; memory differed. CXCR3-negative naive cells had less hydrophobic TRB CDR3s than did CXCR3-positive naive cells.

UMI-labeled 5' RACE TRB cDNA libraries were prepared from the cells. TCRdb reanalyzed the 5' RACE reads and collapses them to one entry per CDR3 protein, without DNA. The sample yields over 95,000 distinct CDR3 sequences, of which the top ten take up roughly 0.35%. V is TRBV7-6 and J is TRBJ2-2; the D call of TRBD1 rests on TCRdb alone, since no DNA is present to check it. This clonotype originated in a human donor in good health. Some clones in this sample may be carry-over from other donors' samples. Sequenced input: naive CXCR3+ CD8+ T cells from blood. Specified subset: CD45RO-CCR7+CD27+CD95- naive CD8+ T cells expressing CXCR3 (TNR3+). The CDR3 loop is CASREDSANTGELFF.